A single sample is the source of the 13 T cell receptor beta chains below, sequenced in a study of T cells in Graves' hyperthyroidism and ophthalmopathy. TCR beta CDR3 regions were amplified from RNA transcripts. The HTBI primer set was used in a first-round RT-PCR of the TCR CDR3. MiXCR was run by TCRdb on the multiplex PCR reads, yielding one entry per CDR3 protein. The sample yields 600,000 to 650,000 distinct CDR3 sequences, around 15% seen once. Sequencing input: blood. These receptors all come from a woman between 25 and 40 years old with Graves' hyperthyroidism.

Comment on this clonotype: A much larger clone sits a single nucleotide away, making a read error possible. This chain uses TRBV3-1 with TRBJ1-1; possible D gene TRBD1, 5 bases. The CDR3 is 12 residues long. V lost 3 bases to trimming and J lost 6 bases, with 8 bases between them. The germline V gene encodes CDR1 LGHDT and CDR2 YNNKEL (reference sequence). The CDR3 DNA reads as TGTGCCAGCAGCCACTGGGACGCTGAAGCTTTCTTT. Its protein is CASSHWDAEAFF. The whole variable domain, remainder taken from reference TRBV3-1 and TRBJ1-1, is DTAVSQTPKYLVTQMGNDKSIKCEQNLGHDTMYWYKQDSKKFLKIMFSYNNKELIINETVPNRFSPKSPDKAHLNLHINSLELGDSAVYFCASSHWDAEAFFGQGTRLTVV.

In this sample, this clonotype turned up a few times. The CDR3 DNA reads TGTGCCAGCAGTTACTGGGGGGATCACTTTGAAGCTTTCTTT. It translates to CASSYWGDHFEAFF. The rearrangement links TRBV6-2 or TRBV6-3 to TRBJ1-1, with a possible D match to TRBD1 (5 bases). With 1 base removed from V and 7 bases from J, the gap between germline ends came to 13 bases. Germline CDR1 MNHEY, CDR2 SVGEGT. The CDR3 runs to 14 residues.

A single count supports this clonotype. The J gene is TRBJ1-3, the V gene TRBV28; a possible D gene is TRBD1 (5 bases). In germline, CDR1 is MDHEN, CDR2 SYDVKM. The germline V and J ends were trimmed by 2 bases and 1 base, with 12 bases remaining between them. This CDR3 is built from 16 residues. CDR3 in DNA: TGTGCCAGCAGTTTAGGGGGAGTCGGTTCTGGAAACACCATATATTTT. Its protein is CASSLGGVGSGNTIYF.

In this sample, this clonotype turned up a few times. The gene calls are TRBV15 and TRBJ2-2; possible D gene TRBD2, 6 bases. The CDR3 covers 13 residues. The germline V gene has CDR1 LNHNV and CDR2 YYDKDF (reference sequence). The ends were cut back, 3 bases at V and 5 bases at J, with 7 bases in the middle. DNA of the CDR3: TGTGCCACCAGCAGTGGGGGGACCGGGGAGCTGTTTTTT. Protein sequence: CATSSGGTGELFF. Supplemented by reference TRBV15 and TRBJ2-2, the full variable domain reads DAMVIQNPRYQVTQFGKPVTLSCSQTLNHNVMYWYQQKSSQAPKLLFHYYDKDFNNEADTPDNFQSRRPNTSFCFLDIRSPGLGDTAMYLCATSSGGTGELFFGEGSRLTVL.

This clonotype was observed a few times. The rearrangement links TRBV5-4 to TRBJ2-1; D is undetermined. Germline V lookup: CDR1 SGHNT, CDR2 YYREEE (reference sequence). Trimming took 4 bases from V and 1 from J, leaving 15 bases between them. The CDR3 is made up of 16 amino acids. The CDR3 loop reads CASSGPGPSSYNEQFF. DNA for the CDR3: TGTGCCAGCAGCGGCCCGGGTCCTAGTTCCTACAATGAGCAGTTCTTC. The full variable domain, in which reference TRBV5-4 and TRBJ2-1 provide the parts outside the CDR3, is ETGVTQSPTHLIKTRGQQVTLRCSSQSGHNTVSWYQQALGQGPQFIFQYYREEENGRGNFPPRFSGLQFPNYSSELNVNALELDDSALYLCASSGPGPSSYNEQFFGPGTRLTVL.

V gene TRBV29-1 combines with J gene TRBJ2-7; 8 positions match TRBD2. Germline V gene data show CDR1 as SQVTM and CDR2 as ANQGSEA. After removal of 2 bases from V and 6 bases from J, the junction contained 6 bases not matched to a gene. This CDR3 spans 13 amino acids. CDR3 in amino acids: CSVEREGLSEQYF. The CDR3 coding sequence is TGCAGCGTTGAACGGGAGGGCCTTTCCGAGCAGTACTTC.

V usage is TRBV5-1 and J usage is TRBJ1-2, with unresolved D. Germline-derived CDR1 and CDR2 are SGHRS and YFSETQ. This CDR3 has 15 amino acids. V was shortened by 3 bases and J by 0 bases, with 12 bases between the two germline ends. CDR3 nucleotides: TGCGCCAGCAGCTCGCTGACCGGGACTAACTATGGCTACACCTTC. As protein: CASSSLTGTNYGYTF.

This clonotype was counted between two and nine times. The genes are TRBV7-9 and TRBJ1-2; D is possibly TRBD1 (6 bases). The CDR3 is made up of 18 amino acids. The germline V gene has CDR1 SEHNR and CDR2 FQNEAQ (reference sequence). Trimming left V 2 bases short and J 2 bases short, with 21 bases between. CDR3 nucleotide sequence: TGTGCCAGCAGCTTATCCTTTCACCGGGACACCGTAAACTATGGCTACACCTTC. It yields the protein CASSLSFHRDTVNYGYTF.

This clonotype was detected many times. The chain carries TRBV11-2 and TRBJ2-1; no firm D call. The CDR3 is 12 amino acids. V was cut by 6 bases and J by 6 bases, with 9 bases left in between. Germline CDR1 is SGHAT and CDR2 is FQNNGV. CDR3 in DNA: TGTGCCAGCAGGACCGTCGCCAATGAGCAGTTCTTC. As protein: CASRTVANEQFF.

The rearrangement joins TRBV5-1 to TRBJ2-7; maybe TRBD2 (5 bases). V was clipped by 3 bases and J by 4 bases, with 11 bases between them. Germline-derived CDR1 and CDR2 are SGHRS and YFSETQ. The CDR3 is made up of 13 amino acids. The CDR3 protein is CASSWERKYEQYF. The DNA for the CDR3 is TGCGCCAGCAGCTGGGAGCGAAAATACGAGCAGTACTTC.

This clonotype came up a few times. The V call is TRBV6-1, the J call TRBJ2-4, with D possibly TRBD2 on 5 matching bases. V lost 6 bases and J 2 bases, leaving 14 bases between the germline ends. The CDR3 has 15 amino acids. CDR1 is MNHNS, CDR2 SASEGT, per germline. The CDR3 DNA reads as TGTGCCAGCAGCGACTTATTAGCGACCAAAAACATTCAGTACTTC. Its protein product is CASSDLLATKNIQYF.

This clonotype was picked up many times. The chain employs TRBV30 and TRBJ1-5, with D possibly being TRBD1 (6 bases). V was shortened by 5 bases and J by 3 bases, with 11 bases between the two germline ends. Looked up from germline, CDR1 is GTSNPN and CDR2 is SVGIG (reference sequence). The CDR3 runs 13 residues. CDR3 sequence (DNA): TGTGCCTGGGATGAGGGGGACAATCAGCCCCAGCATTTT. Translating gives CAWDEGDNQPQHF.

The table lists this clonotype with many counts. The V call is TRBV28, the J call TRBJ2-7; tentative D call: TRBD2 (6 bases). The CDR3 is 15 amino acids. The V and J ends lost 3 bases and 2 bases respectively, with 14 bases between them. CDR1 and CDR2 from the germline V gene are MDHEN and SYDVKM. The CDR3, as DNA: TGTGCCAGCAGTTTGGATATGGGAGGAACCTACGAGCAGTACTTC. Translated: CASSLDMGGTYEQYF.